This entry features one T cell receptor (beta chain) sequence. The CDR3 is 17 residues long. Between the trimmed V and J ends, which lost 7 bases and 0 bases, there was a span of 18 bases. Germline-derived CDR1 and CDR2 are SGHTA and FQGNSA. Per the original methods: Estimation of nucleated cell counts was performed using reference gene primer amplification. Profiled with immunoSEQ multiplex PCR; TCRdb holds only in-frame clones, not every one. V and J calls and clone size are copied from that table; D and trimming were computed from the DNA. The sample includes 110,000 or so clones, over 75% of them seen just once. The sample is drawn from a study of blood T cell repertoires in COVID-19. For the study at large: Spain, Italy and the United States supplied samples that represented acute and convalescent COVID-19. PBMCs, B-cell-depleted T cells, or T cells were the source of the cDNA or gDNA that made up the material.

This TCR was sampled from a woman in her 70s who had recovered from COVID-19. Material for sequencing was peripheral blood. The chain uses TRBV7-2 and TRBJ2-2, with D tentatively TRBD2 (6 bases). The DNA of the CDR3 is TGTGCCAGCACCCAACCCGCGGGACGGGCGAACACCGGGGAGCTGTTTTTT. Translated, it gives CASTQPAGRANTGELFF.